This is a list of T cell receptor beta chains from one sample in a study of blood T cell repertoires in COVID-19. TCRdb's table, derived via immunoSEQ multiplex PCR, lists solely in-frame clones and lacks some. The sample yields about 150,000 clones, roughly 80% seen once. Sequenced sample: peripheral blood. These receptors all stem from a woman aged 40 to 55 with active or convalescent COVID-19. The CDR3 runs from the conserved cysteine through the conserved F or W. The order of the fields is V gene, J gene, D gene, clone size, CDR3 protein, CDR3 DNA. D genes are given only for firm matches. The listing skips clone size in some rows; elsewhere it reads once, few, many or a size class.

TRBV6-6	TRBJ1-3	NA	NA	CASSPPEPGVSGNTIYF	TGTGCCAGCAGTCCCCCCGAGCCGGGAGTCTCTGGAAACACCATATATTTT
TRBV29-1	TRBJ1-1	NA	NA	CSVEAQGWGTEAFF	TGCAGCGTTGAAGCCCAGGGGTGGGGCACTGAAGCTTTCTTT
TRBV6-6	TRBJ2-7	NA	NA	CASSPGRGRDEQYF	TGTGCCAGCAGCCCCGGGAGGGGGCGCGACGAGCAGTACTTC
TRBV28	TRBJ1-4	TRBD1	NA	CASRDRAEKLFF	TGTGCCAGCAGGGACAGGGCCGAAAAACTGTTTTTT
TRBV11-2	TRBJ1-3	NA	few	CASSLDRSSSGNTIYF	TGTGCCAGCAGCTTAGATAGAAGTAGCTCTGGAAACACCATATATTTT
TRBV7-2	TRBJ2-7	NA	NA	CASSPVGWGLKSLGLEQYF	TGTGCCAGCAGCCCCGTCGGTTGGGGGCTTAAAAGTTTAGGGCTCGAGCAGTACTTC
TRBV6-2/TRBV6-3	TRBJ1-2	NA	NA	CASSPAGPLGNGYTF	TGTGCCAGCAGCCCCGCGGGGCCCCTTGGTAATGGCTACACCTTC
TRBV28	TRBJ1-2	NA	once	CASNARAGFLDGYTF	TGTGCCAGCAACGCCAGGGCAGGGTTTTTAGATGGCTACACCTTC
TRBV6-4	TRBJ1-5	NA	NA	CASSDSPGSNQPQHF	TGTGCCAGCAGTGACTCACCGGGAAGCAATCAGCCCCAGCATTTT
TRBV29-1	TRBJ1-3	TRBD1	NA	CSVGWDRGAGNTIYF	TGCAGCGTTGGCTGGGACAGGGGGGCTGGAAACACCATATATTTT
TRBV5-1	TRBJ1-1	NA	NA	CASSLDQGRLDGTEAFF	TGCGCCAGCAGCTTGGACCAGGGGCGCCTGGATGGAACTGAAGCTTTCTTT
TRBV13	TRBJ2-3	TRBD2	NA	CASSLPTSEGPTDTQYF	TGTGCCAGCAGCTTACCGACTAGCGAGGGGCCCACAGATACGCAGTATTTT
TRBV28	TRBJ2-2	TRBD2	NA	CASYEWTSGTGELFF	TGTGCCAGCTATGAATGGACTAGCGGAACCGGGGAGCTGTTTTTT
TRBV27	TRBJ2-3	NA	NA	CASSLRRQSSWATDTQYF	TGTGCCAGCAGTTTAAGGAGACAGTCCTCTTGGGCGACAGATACGCAGTATTTT
TRBV6-5	TRBJ1-6	TRBD1	NA	CASTGTGGNSPLHF	TGTGCCAGCACCGGGACAGGAGGAAATTCACCCCTCCACTTT
TRBV6-5	TRBJ1-5	NA	NA	CASSYLGGNQPQHF	TGTGCCAGCAGTTACTTGGGGGGGAATCAGCCCCAGCATTTT
TRBV3-1/TRBV3-2	TRBJ1-1	NA	NA	CASSQSVPGTEAFF	TGTGCCAGCAGCCAATCTGTCCCGGGGACTGAAGCTTTCTTT
TRBV5-1	TRBJ1-1	NA	NA	CASSLERGSLTEAFF	TGCGCCAGCAGCTTGGAAAGGGGTAGCCTCACTGAAGCTTTCTTT
TRBV9	TRBJ2-7	TRBD2	NA	CASSDRASGRVHEQYF	TGTGCCAGCAGCGATAGGGCTAGCGGGAGGGTCCACGAGCAGTACTTC
TRBV6-6	TRBJ1-2	NA	NA	CASSPLDKLSYGYTF	TGTGCCAGCAGTCCTTTAGACAAGCTCTCCTATGGCTACACCTTC
TRBV28	TRBJ1-5	NA	NA	CASSFREHQPQHF	TGTGCCAGCAGTTTCAGGGAACATCAGCCCCAGCATTTT
TRBV11-1	TRBJ1-4	NA	NA	CATSGAATNEKLFF	TGTGCCACTTCAGGGGCTGCAACTAATGAAAAACTGTTTTTT
TRBV4-2	TRBJ2-7	TRBD2	once	CASSQAAGQTYEQYF	TGTGCCAGCAGCCAGGCAGCGGGGCAGACCTACGAGCAGTACTTC
TRBV30	TRBJ1-1	NA	NA	CAWTGRVNTEAFF	TGTGCCTGGACGGGGAGGGTAAACACTGAAGCTTTCTTT
TRBV7-8	TRBJ2-4	TRBD1	NA	CASSPHDRGGLAKNIQYF	TGTGCCAGCAGCCCACATGACAGGGGCGGACTAGCCAAAAACATTCAGTACTTC
TRBV5-1	TRBJ1-6	TRBD1	few	CASSLGPGQGQSPLHF	TGCGCCAGCAGCTTGGGGCCGGGACAGGGGCAATCACCCCTCCACTTT
TRBV28	TRBJ1-5	NA	NA	CASSPNNQPQHF	TGTGCCAGCAGTCCCAATAATCAGCCCCAGCATTTT
TRBV3-1/TRBV3-2	TRBJ2-7	NA	once	CASSQDWDTYRLAGYEQYF	TGTGCCAGCAGCCAAGATTGGGACACCTATCGACTAGCTGGCTACGAGCAGTACTTC
TRBV28	TRBJ1-5	NA	NA	CASSTPSPGEAQPQHF	TGTGCCAGCAGTACCCCGTCGCCAGGGGAAGCTCAGCCCCAGCATTTT
TRBV30	TRBJ2-5	NA	NA	CAWRRTANQETQYF	TGTGCCTGGAGGCGAACAGCAAACCAAGAGACCCAGTACTTC
TRBV6-6	TRBJ2-4	NA	NA	CASTPRGTGAKNIQYF	TGTGCCAGCACCCCCAGGGGGACTGGCGCCAAAAACATTCAGTACTTC
TRBV28	TRBJ1-1	NA	NA	CASTGGMRNTEAFF	TGTGCCAGCACCGGGGGTATGAGGAACACTGAAGCTTTCTTT
TRBV11-3	TRBJ1-1	NA	NA	CASSFKGQLNTEAFF	TGTGCCAGCAGCTTCAAAGGACAGTTGAACACTGAAGCTTTCTTT
TRBV10-2	TRBJ1-2	NA	few	CASSETGGGYTF	TGCGCCAGCAGCGAGACGGGGGGTGGCTACACCTTC
TRBV28	TRBJ1-5	NA	NA	CASTLEVNQPQHF	TGTGCCAGCACCCTGGAGGTTAATCAGCCCCAGCATTTT
TRBV5-1	TRBJ2-3	TRBD1	NA	CASSLGGTGAGTQYF	TGCGCCAGCAGCTTGGGGGGGACAGGGGCCGGTACGCAGTATTTT
TRBV7-9	TRBJ1-1	NA	NA	CASSLVSGAWGTEAFF	TGTGCCAGCAGCTTAGTGTCAGGGGCCTGGGGCACTGAAGCTTTCTTT
TRBV29-1	TRBJ1-1	NA	NA	CSAAGPNTEAFF	TGCAGCGCCGCTGGCCCGAACACTGAAGCTTTCTTT
TRBV3-1/TRBV3-2	TRBJ1-6	TRBD1	NA	CASSLRDSNSPLHF	TGTGCCAGCAGCCTCCGGGACAGCAATTCACCCCTCCACTTT
TRBV5-4	TRBJ1-2	NA	once	CASSHKMTDGYTF	TGTGCCAGCAGCCATAAGATGACAGATGGCTACACCTTC
TRBV7-9	TRBJ2-2	TRBD2	NA	CASSLAPQGGRKHTGELFF	TGTGCCAGCAGCTTGGCCCCCCAGGGCGGGAGGAAGCACACCGGGGAGCTGTTTTTT
TRBV6-5	TRBJ1-1	NA	NA	CASSYSQMNTEAFF	TGTGCCAGCAGTTACTCACAGATGAACACTGAAGCTTTCTTT
TRBV6-1	TRBJ2-7	NA	NA	CASSDNPRETAYEQYF	TGTGCCAGCAGTGATAACCCGAGGGAAACTGCATACGAGCAGTACTTC
TRBV30	TRBJ1-6	NA	NA	CAWRLDLGTVYNSPLHF	TGTGCCTGGAGGTTGGACCTAGGGACTGTCTATAATTCACCCCTCCACTTT
TRBV27	TRBJ1-3	NA	NA	CASSIRGVSGNTIYF	TGTGCCAGCAGTATCAGGGGAGTCTCTGGAAACACCATATATTTT
TRBV5-1	TRBJ1-2	TRBD1	NA	CASSPAGGFNYGYTF	TGCGCCAGCAGCCCTGCAGGGGGGTTTAACTATGGCTACACCTTC
TRBV3-1/TRBV3-2	TRBJ1-6	NA	NA	CASSLRSNAGYNSPLHF	TGTGCCAGCAGCCTCCGCTCCAACGCCGGTTATAATTCACCCCTCCACTTT
TRBV14	TRBJ1-2	TRBD1	NA	CASSQYVQGDYGYTF	TGTGCCAGCAGCCAATACGTGCAGGGGGACTATGGCTACACCTTC
TRBV11-2	TRBJ2-3	NA	NA	CASSLVSTDTQYF	TGTGCCAGCAGCTTAGTATCCACAGATACGCAGTATTTT
TRBV30	TRBJ1-2	TRBD1	once	CAWKRQGFYGYTF	TGTGCCTGGAAACGACAGGGGTTTTATGGCTACACCTTC
TRBV2	TRBJ1-5	NA	NA	CAGGGGGNQPQHF	TGTGCCGGGGGGGGTGGAGGCAATCAGCCCCAGCATTTT
TRBV7-6	TRBJ1-5	NA	NA	CASSLGPGWNQPQHF	TGTGCCAGCAGCTTAGGTCCAGGGTGGAATCAGCCCCAGCATTTT